Following are 27 T cell receptor beta chains from one sample sequenced in a study of cytomegalovirus exposure and HLA in healthy donors. The method was immunoSEQ multiplex PCR; TCRdb's version includes in-frame clones alone and lacks a portion of them. Among around 400,000 clones listed, roughly 89% were seen once. The specimen sequenced was PBMCs. These receptors originate from a woman in her late teens or twenties in good health and CMV-seronegative.

The V and J genes are TRBV6-1 and TRBJ2-6; a weak D match, TRBD2 (5 bases). This CDR3 has 14 amino acids. Deletions cut 4 bases from V and 2 bases from J, with 6 bases between. In germline, CDR1 is MNHNS, CDR2 SASEGT. CDR3 nucleotides: TGTGCCAGCAGTGCGAGGGCTGGGGCCAACGTCCTGACTTTC. Encoded protein: CASSARAGANVLTF.

This chain joins TRBV10-3 and TRBJ2-5, with TRBD1 matching 7 bases. The trim removed 4 bases at V and 1 base at J, leaving 3 bases unmatched. Per germline, CDR1 ENHRY and CDR2 SYGVKD. The CDR3 totals 14 residues. CDR3 coding DNA: TGTGCCATCAGTGGGGACAGCCTCCAAGAGACCCAGTACTTC. As protein: CAISGDSLQETQYF.

The chain links TRBV6-1 to TRBJ2-1; TRBD2 agrees at 8 bases. With V trimmed by 2 bases and J by 9 bases, 6 bases remained unmatched. The CDR3 is 14 amino acids. Germline loops: CDR1 MNHNS, CDR2 SASEGT. The CDR3 is CASSEWIAGPEQFF. The CDR3 bases are TGTGCCAGCAGTGAATGGATAGCGGGACCTGAGCAGTTCTTC.

V is TRBV6-5 and J is TRBJ2-3; the match to TRBD2 covers 8 bases. The CDR3 runs 14 residues. Trimming took 5 bases from V and 5 from J; bases not matched to a gene: 6. The V gene's germline CDR1 is MNHEY and CDR2 SVGAGI. The CDR3 loop is CASSDGTSRDTQYF. The CDR3 coding sequence is TGTGCCAGCAGTGACGGGACTAGTCGAGATACGCAGTATTTT.

This rearrangement joins TRBV4-1 to TRBJ1-1; a weak D match, TRBD1 (5 bases). The CDR3 is 15 amino acids. The germline V gene has CDR1 MGHRA and CDR2 YSYEKL. Deletions cut 1 base from V and 5 bases from J, with 14 bases between. Here the CDR3 reads CASSQGQGRGTEAFF. CDR3 DNA: TGCGCCAGCAGCCAAGGGCAAGGGAGGGGAACTGAAGCTTTCTTT.

This chain connects TRBV28 to TRBJ1-6; D might be TRBD1 (5 bases). V lost 6 bases and J lost 8, with 20 bases in between. The V gene's germline CDR1 is MDHEN and CDR2 SYDVKM. The CDR3 totals 16 residues. The CDR3 loop reads CASSSGGTPGHSPLHF. In DNA form, the CDR3 reads TGTGCCAGCAGCTCGGGGGGGACTCCCGGCCATTCACCCCTCCACTTT.

The CDR3 loop reads CASSRASSGGLSYEQYF. CDR3 nucleotide sequence: TGTGCCAGCAGCCGCGCCTCTAGCGGGGGCCTCTCCTACGAGCAGTACTTC. V gene TRBV11-2 combines with J gene TRBJ2-7, with TRBD2 matching 10 bases. The CDR3 consists of 17 residues. The V segment lost 5 bases and the J segment 0 bases; nucleotides outside the gene matches: 10. The germline CDR1 and CDR2 sequences are SGHAT and FQNNGV.

The chain employs TRBV15 and TRBJ1-1, with TRBD1 identical over 9 bases. The CDR3 contains 12 residues. J was trimmed by 9 bases and V by 5 bases; bases with no gene match: 4. From germline, CDR1 is LNHNV and CDR2 YYDKDF (reference sequence). CDR3 bases: TGTGCCACCAGCCCGGACAGGGGAAAAGCTTTCTTT. Amino acids: CATSPDRGKAFF.

The rearrangement joins TRBV6-1 to TRBJ1-6; unclear D gene. Trimming stripped 1 base from V and 7 bases from J, with 5 bases between. CDR3 length: 13 amino acids. Germline values: CDR1 MNHNS, CDR2 SASEGT. CDR3 protein: CASSEVGNSPLHF. The CDR3 DNA reads as TGTGCCAGCAGTGAAGTTGGCAATTCACCCCTCCACTTT.

The CDR3 coding sequence is TGTGCCAGTAGGCCTGGTCCTCCGACGGGGACCCAGTACTTC. Translating gives CASRPGPPTGTQYF. The rearrangement uses TRBV19 and TRBJ2-5; D is unclear. The CDR3 has 14 residues. V shed 6 bases and J shed 7 bases, with 18 bases lying between them. Germline V gene sequence: CDR1 LNHDA, CDR2 SQIVND (reference sequence).

V gene TRBV27 combines with J gene TRBJ2-7; TRBD2 agrees at 7 bases. Unmatched junction bases numbered 4, after V lost 2 bases and J lost 0 bases. Germline V gene lookup returns CDR1 MNHEY and CDR2 SMNVEV (reference sequence). CDR3 length equals 15 residues. CDR3 DNA sequence: TGTGCCAGCAGTTTAGCTAGCGGAACCTCCTACGAGCAGTACTTC. Its translation: CASSLASGTSYEQYF.

The V call is TRBV6-1, the J call TRBJ1-1; TRBD1 aligns across 9 bases. V was pared by 6 bases and J by 3 bases, with 8 bases of the junction left unmatched. The CDR3 is 15 residues long. CDR1 is MNHNS, CDR2 SASEGT, per germline. The CDR3, as DNA: TGTGCCAGCAGCTTCTGGGGACAGGGTGACACTGAAGCTTTCTTT. It translates to CASSFWGQGDTEAFF.

This clone was counted once. This chain connects TRBV5-1 to TRBJ1-2, with D maybe TRBD1 (5 bases). Germline V gene lookup returns CDR1 SGHRS and CDR2 YFSETQ. The CDR3 runs 14 residues. V was cut by 5 bases and J by 4 bases, with 15 bases left in between. Written as DNA, the CDR3 is TGCGCCAGCAGTTCGTGGGCGGGGGGCTATGGCTACACCTTC. Amino acid sequence: CASSSWAGGYGYTF.

The CDR3 region is CASSRFGGGSMLDNEQFF. The CDR3 nucleotides read TGTGCCAGCAGTCGTTTCGGCGGGGGGTCAATGCTGGACAATGAGCAGTTCTTC. This chain links TRBV2 with TRBJ2-1; 8 nucleotides agree with TRBD2. Germline V gene lookup returns CDR1 SNHLY and CDR2 FYNNEI. Germline trimming cut 5 bases from V and 5 bases from J; bases unmatched to any gene: 17. The CDR3 runs 18 residues.

This rearrangement joins TRBV28 to TRBJ2-5; TRBD2 matches at 8 bases. V shed 1 base and J 5 bases; nucleotides not matched to a gene: 3. The CDR3 has 14 amino acids. From germline, CDR1 is MDHEN and CDR2 SYDVKM. The CDR3 sequence: CASSLYAGGETQYF. CDR3 sequence (DNA): TGTGCCAGCAGTTTATATGCGGGAGGTGAGACCCAGTACTTC.

This clone came up a few times. Other DNA sequences in the sample encode the same CDR3. The rearrangement links TRBV6-1 to TRBJ1-5, with TRBD1 matching over 9 bases. CDR1 and CDR2 (germline): MNHNS, SASEGT. The CDR3 runs 13 residues. The V gene end was trimmed by 4 bases and the J gene end by 5 bases; junction bases not matched to a gene: 0. The CDR3 reads CASSGTGDQPQHF. The DNA for the CDR3 is TGTGCCAGCAGTGGGACAGGGGATCAGCCCCAGCATTTT.

V usage is TRBV2 and J usage is TRBJ2-7; 7 positions agree with TRBD1. This CDR3 has 13 amino acids. V dropped 10 bases and J dropped 5; count of bases not matched to a gene: 11. Germline V gives CDR1 SNHLY, CDR2 FYNNEI. CDR3 nucleotide sequence: TGTGCCATAGAAATCGACAGGGCTAACGAGCAGTACTTC. Its translation: CAIEIDRANEQYF.

The rearrangement links TRBV6-1 to TRBJ2-7; 8 bases are a match to TRBD1. V shed 7 bases, J shed 5 bases, and the junction held 7 bases outside the gene matches. The CDR3 has 13 amino acids. Germline V gene sequence: CDR1 MNHNS, CDR2 SASEGT. The CDR3 loop is CASIDRGWDEQYF. Here the CDR3 DNA reads TGTGCCAGCATCGACAGGGGATGGGACGAGCAGTACTTC.

V is TRBV7-9 and J is TRBJ1-2; TRBD1 might be the D (5 bases). Deletions cut 3 bases from V and 5 bases from J, with 19 bases between. The CDR3 covers 16 residues. Germline CDR1 SEHNR, CDR2 FQNEAQ (reference sequence). In DNA form, the CDR3 reads TGTGCCAGCAGCTTTAATACCGGGGGGATCGATTATGGCTACACCTTC. Translation gives CASSFNTGGIDYGYTF.

The chain recombines TRBV11-2 with TRBJ2-7; the match to TRBD1 covers 7 bases. From germline, CDR1 is SGHAT and CDR2 FQNNGV. The CDR3 extends over 15 amino acids. V lost 4 bases and J lost 0; bases outside the gene matches: 6. CDR3: CASSYPRGPSYEQYF. In DNA form, the CDR3 reads TGTGCCAGCAGCTACCCTAGGGGGCCCTCCTACGAGCAGTACTTC. Looking up the rest from reference TRBV11-2 and TRBJ2-7 gives the full variable domain: EAGVAQSPRYKIIEKRQSVAFWCNPISGHATLYWYQQILGQGPKLLIQFQNNGVVDDSQLPKDRFSAERLKGVDSTLKIQPAKLEDSAVYLCASSYPRGPSYEQYFGPGTRLTVT.

The rearrangement joins TRBV28 to TRBJ2-7; a possible D gene is TRBD2 (6 bases). V lost 7 bases and J 2 bases, leaving 12 bases between the germline ends. Germline CDR1 and CDR2: MDHEN and SYDVKM. There are 13 residues in the CDR3. This chain's CDR3 is CASTAGPTYEQYF. CDR3 in DNA: TGTGCCAGCACGGCGGGACCCACCTACGAGCAGTACTTC.

The V gene is TRBV7-9, the J gene TRBJ2-5; D perhaps matches TRBD2 (5 bases). With 5 bases removed from V and 2 bases from J, the gap between germline ends came to 15 bases. The length of the CDR3 is 15 residues. CDR1 and CDR2 from the germline V gene are SEHNR and FQNEAQ (reference sequence). In DNA, the CDR3 is TGTGCCAGCAGCCTCATCCTGAGGGATCAAGAGACCCAGTACTTC. Protein sequence: CASSLILRDQETQYF.

The rearrangement links TRBV15 to TRBJ2-5; no clear D gene. This CDR3 has 11 residues. Trimming pared 8 bases from V and 3 bases from J, leaving 7 bases between. Germline-derived CDR1 and CDR2 are LNHNV and YYDKDF (reference sequence). The CDR3 loop is CATAYEETQYF. The CDR3 DNA reads as TGTGCCACCGCGTACGAAGAGACCCAGTACTTC.

The V and J genes are TRBV19 and TRBJ1-4; TRBD1 might be the D (6 bases). V shed 10 bases and J shed 8 bases, with 17 bases lying between them. The CDR3 is 13 amino acids. Germline V CDR1 and CDR2: LNHDA, SQIVND (reference sequence). The CDR3 DNA sequence: TGTGCCACTGGGGGCAGGTCTGGCGAAAAACTGTTTTTT. Protein sequence: CATGGRSGEKLFF. The variable domain in full, completed from reference TRBV19 and TRBJ1-4, reads DGGITQSPKYLFRKEGQNVTLSCEQNLNHDAMYWYRQDPGQGLRLIYYSQIVNDFQKGDIAEGYSVSREKKESFPLTVTSAQKNPTAFYLCATGGRSGEKLFFGSGTQLSVL.

V is TRBV5-8 and J is TRBJ2-7; D possibly corresponds to TRBD2 (6 bases). Germline V gene sequence: CDR1 SGHTS, CDR2 YDEGEE. With 1 base removed from V and 3 bases from J, the gap between germline ends came to 11 bases. CDR3 size: 14 residues. The chain's CDR3 is CASSLPVGGYEQYF. DNA of the CDR3: TGTGCCAGCAGCTTGCCGGTGGGGGGCTACGAGCAGTACTTC.

V gene TRBV28 combines with J gene TRBJ1-2, with 9 bases fitting TRBD1. Per the germline V gene, CDR1 is MDHEN and CDR2 is SYDVKM. V lost 4 bases and J lost 6; bases outside the gene matches: 12. The CDR3 length is 16 residues. CDR3 in amino acids: CASSSRLDRGSDGYTF. For the CDR3, the DNA is TGTGCCAGCAGTTCTCGTTTGGACAGGGGTAGTGATGGCTACACCTTC.

The CDR3 bases are TGTGCCTGGTCGAATTGGGGTAGCGGGGGGGAAGAGACCCAGTACTTC. This sequence encodes CAWSNWGSGGEETQYF. The chain links TRBV30 to TRBJ2-5; 11 bases align to TRBD2. V dropped 5 bases and J dropped 3; count of bases not matched to a gene: 11. This CDR3 is 16 amino acids long. The germline CDR1 and CDR2 sequences are GTSNPN and SVGIG (reference sequence).